Listed below are T cell receptor beta chains from one sample, sequenced in a study of blood T cell repertoires in COVID-19. The protocol was immunoSEQ multiplex PCR, while the TCRdb copy is restricted to in-frame clones and leaves out a portion. The table records about 80,000 clones, about four fifths of them present only once. The sequenced material came from peripheral blood. Every receptor here comes from a human donor in a cohort sampled during active COVID-19. Each CDR3 is given with its conserved first and last residue. The D gene is left open where the match is weak. Rows give clone size only sometimes, using once, few, many, or a class for an expanded clone.

cdr3_nt cdr3_aa clone_size j_call v_call d_call
TGTGCCAGCAGCTTGGTCAGCTATGGCTACACCTTC CASSLVSYGYTF - TRBJ1-2 TRBV5-6 -
TGTGCCAGTAGTATACAAGCAGGGGCGGCTTACAATGAGCAGTTCTTC CASSIQAGAAYNEQFF - TRBJ2-1 TRBV19 -
TGTGCCAGCTCACCACCGGGACAGGGCCCCTACGAGCAGTACTTC CASSPPGQGPYEQYF - TRBJ2-7 TRBV18 TRBD1
TGTGCCAGCATACAGGACAGGGTAGGGGCAACTAATGAAAAACTGTTTTTT CASIQDRVGATNEKLFF - TRBJ1-4 TRBV2 TRBD1
TGTGCCAGCCATCAAGAAGGGGGTAATTCACCCCTCCACTTT CASHQEGGNSPLHF - TRBJ1-6 TRBV2 -
TGTGCCAGCAGTTACTCTCCGGGGGGCACGCAGTATTTT CASSYSPGGTQYF - TRBJ2-3 TRBV6-5 -
TGTGCCAGCTCAGAGGGAGGAAACACTGAAGCTTTCTTT CASSEGGNTEAFF - TRBJ1-1 TRBV18 -
TGTGCCAGCAGCTACGGGTGTCCCAGCAATCAGCCCCAGCATTTT CASSYGCPSNQPQHF - TRBJ1-5 TRBV7-4 -
TGTGCCAGCAGCTTATCTATGACAACATCCTCTGGAAACACCATATATTTT CASSLSMTTSSGNTIYF - TRBJ1-3 TRBV7-9 -
TGTGCCAGCAGCCCCCGAACCGTGGTAGGCACAGATACGCAGTATTTT CASSPRTVVGTDTQYF - TRBJ2-3 TRBV3-1/TRBV3-2 -
TGTGCCAGCAGCCCCGGGACTCAGGCCAATCAGCCCCAGCATTTT CASSPGTQANQPQHF few TRBJ1-5 TRBV9 -
TGTGCCACCAGCAGAGATCGGCAGGACTATGGCTACACCTTC CATSRDRQDYGYTF - TRBJ1-2 TRBV15 -
TGTGCCAGCGAAGCTGGGGTTTTCGAGGACTCGCCTAATGAGCAGTTCTTC CASEAGVFEDSPNEQFF once TRBJ2-1 TRBV2 -
TGTGCCAGCTGTCAATCAGGGGAGGGGACAGATACGCAGTATTTT CASCQSGEGTDTQYF - TRBJ2-3 TRBV5-8 -
TGTGCCAGCAGTGGGGCAGCGGGAGGGACCCTAGCCAAAAACATTCAGTACTTC CASSGAAGGTLAKNIQYF - TRBJ2-4 TRBV6-1 TRBD2
TGTGCCAGCAGCTTAGTTAACGGCAGGGGGATTTATAATTCACCCCTCCACTTT CASSLVNGRGIYNSPLHF - TRBJ1-6 TRBV7-2 TRBD1
TGTGCCAGCAGCGTAGTCAGGGAAGGCACCGGGGAGCTGTTTTTT CASSVVREGTGELFF few TRBJ2-2 TRBV9 -
TGTGCCAGCAGCCCATCTCAGCGCGAGCAGTACTTC CASSPSQREQYF - TRBJ2-7 TRBV28 -
TGTGCCAGCCGGACCGGGGGGGCGAACACTGAAGCTTTCTTT CASRTGGANTEAFF - TRBJ1-1 TRBV28 -
TGTGCCAGCCGCCGGGGGGACCCGCCTGGAAACACCATATATTTT CASRRGDPPGNTIYF few TRBJ1-3 TRBV28 -
TGCGCCAGCAGCCTGGGACAGACTAATTCACCCCTCCACTTT CASSLGQTNSPLHF - TRBJ1-6 TRBV5-1 TRBD1
TGTGCCTGGAGACAGGATAACTATGGCTACACCTTC CAWRQDNYGYTF - TRBJ1-2 TRBV30 -
TGCAGCGTCCGCAGCGGGGGGATCACAGATACGCAGTATTTT CSVRSGGITDTQYF - TRBJ2-3 TRBV29-1 TRBD2
TGTGCCAGCAGTTCGGTAGTTGGGGCGAACAATGAGCAGTTCTTC CASSSVVGANNEQFF - TRBJ2-1 TRBV2 -
TGTGCCAGCAGTTACGTCCGCAGGGACGAGCAGTACTTC CASSYVRRDEQYF - TRBJ2-7 TRBV6-6 -
TGTGCCAGCAGTGAGAGCGGGGGGGCTGGCACAGATACGCAGTATTTT CASSESGGAGTDTQYF once TRBJ2-3 TRBV6-4 TRBD2
TGTGCCAGCAGTGAAGAAGCCCTTTTGACAGATACGCAGTATTTT CASSEEALLTDTQYF - TRBJ2-3 TRBV2 -
TGTGCCAGCAGTTACTCGAGACTAGCGGGAGTAGATACGCAGTATTTT CASSYSRLAGVDTQYF - TRBJ2-3 TRBV6-2/TRBV6-3 TRBD2
TGTGCCAGTAGGTGGGGGACAGACTATGGCTACACCTTC CASRWGTDYGYTF - TRBJ1-2 TRBV19 TRBD1
TGTGCCAGCAGACAAACAGGGGGGAACACTGAAGCTTTCTTT CASRQTGGNTEAFF - TRBJ1-1 TRBV27 TRBD1
TGTGCCATCAGTATGACAGGGGAAGAGACCCAGTACTTC CAISMTGEETQYF - TRBJ2-5 TRBV10-3 TRBD1
TGCGCCAGCAGCTTGGTTCGACAGGGGGACGAGCAGTACTTC CASSLVRQGDEQYF - TRBJ2-7 TRBV5-1 TRBD1
TGTGCCAGTCAGGGGACGATTTATGGCTACACCTTC CASQGTIYGYTF many TRBJ1-2 TRBV19 -
TGCGCCAGCAGCTTGGGTGGGACTAGCCATTACACAGATACGCAGTATTTT CASSLGGTSHYTDTQYF - TRBJ2-3 TRBV5-1 TRBD2
TGTGCCAGCAGCTTAGTGGGGGGGACCTATGGCTACACCTTC CASSLVGGTYGYTF - TRBJ1-2 TRBV11-2 -
TGTGCCAGCAGCCCTCCTGTAATAAACACCATATATTTT CASSPPVINTIYF few TRBJ1-3 TRBV11-3 -
TGTGCCAGCAGCCCCCTAGGCAAGACAACTAATGAAAAACTGTTTTTT CASSPLGKTTNEKLFF - TRBJ1-4 TRBV14 -
TGTGCCAGCAGCGTACCCAAAGAGGGTTGGGGCTATGGCTACACCTTC CASSVPKEGWGYGYTF - TRBJ1-2 TRBV9 -
TGTGCCAGCAGCGGTGGCGGGTCCTCCTACGAGCAGTACTTC CASSGGGSSYEQYF - TRBJ2-7 TRBV7-2 -
TGTGCCAGTAGTATAGGGCCGGGTAGCGGGTACAATGAGCAGTTCTTC CASSIGPGSGYNEQFF - TRBJ2-1 TRBV19 TRBD2
TGCGCCAGCGGTACTGACAGGGCCTATGGCTACACCTTC CASGTDRAYGYTF few TRBJ1-2 TRBV5-1 TRBD1
TGTGCCAGCAGTCCAGGGACTGGGTATGGCTACACCTTC CASSPGTGYGYTF many TRBJ1-2 TRBV6-5 -
TGTGCCAGCACCGAAGAGGGACTAGCGGGAGATAATGAGCAGTTCTTC CASTEEGLAGDNEQFF - TRBJ2-1 TRBV6-4 TRBD2
TGTGCCTGGAGTACCGCAGGGTTGGACAGTGAAAAACTGTTTTTT CAWSTAGLDSEKLFF - TRBJ1-4 TRBV30 -
TGTGCCAGTAGCCCCAAACAGAATAGGAATCAGCCCCAGCATTTT CASSPKQNRNQPQHF - TRBJ1-5 TRBV19 -
TGTGCCAGCAGTGAAGAAGCAGGCAGCAATCAGCCCCAGCATTTT CASSEEAGSNQPQHF few TRBJ1-5 TRBV2 -
TGTGCTAGTGGTTCCCCCCCTCCTCCGGGACAAATCCGTAGGGCCGATCAGCCCCAGCATTTT CASGSPPPPGQIRRADQPQHF - TRBJ1-5 TRBV12-5 -
TGTGCCAGCAGCTTGGCCGGGCGGGAGGGCCTAGAGACCCAGTACTTC CASSLAGREGLETQYF - TRBJ2-5 TRBV5-4 TRBD2
TGTGCCAGCCGGACAGGGCAAGGGTTAGGTGAAAAACTGTTTTTT CASRTGQGLGEKLFF - TRBJ1-4 TRBV25-1 TRBD1
TGTGCCAGCAGCACAACCGCAGGGGGCGGGCGTGAGCAGTTCTTC CASSTTAGGGREQFF - TRBJ2-1 TRBV5-4 TRBD1
TGCGCCAGCAGCTTGACAGGGTCGGATACGCAGTATTTT CASSLTGSDTQYF - TRBJ2-3 TRBV5-1 -
TGTGCCTGGAGTAGGGGGGGAATGCCCTACGAGCAGTACTTC CAWSRGGMPYEQYF - TRBJ2-7 TRBV30 -
TGTGCCAGCAGCAAAGGGCCTAGCGGGCTTGGCACAGATACGCAGTATTTT CASSKGPSGLGTDTQYF - TRBJ2-3 TRBV7-3 TRBD2
TGTGCCAGCAGATTCAGGACTAGCACAGATACGCAGTATTTT CASRFRTSTDTQYF - TRBJ2-3 TRBV6-5 -
TGTGCCAGCAGCCCTCTAGCCTCCGGGAAAGGCACCGGGGAGCTGTTTTTT CASSPLASGKGTGELFF - TRBJ2-2 TRBV5-4 -
TGTGCCAGTAGTATAGATCTTACAGGGAGAATCTATGGCTACACCTTC CASSIDLTGRIYGYTF once TRBJ1-2 TRBV19 -
TGTGCCAGCAGTCCCGGGACAGGGATGCATCAGCCCCAGCATTTT CASSPGTGMHQPQHF - TRBJ1-5 TRBV28 TRBD1
TGCAGCGGGCGCTTAGGGGCCTACGAGCAGTACTTC CSGRLGAYEQYF - TRBJ2-7 TRBV29-1 -